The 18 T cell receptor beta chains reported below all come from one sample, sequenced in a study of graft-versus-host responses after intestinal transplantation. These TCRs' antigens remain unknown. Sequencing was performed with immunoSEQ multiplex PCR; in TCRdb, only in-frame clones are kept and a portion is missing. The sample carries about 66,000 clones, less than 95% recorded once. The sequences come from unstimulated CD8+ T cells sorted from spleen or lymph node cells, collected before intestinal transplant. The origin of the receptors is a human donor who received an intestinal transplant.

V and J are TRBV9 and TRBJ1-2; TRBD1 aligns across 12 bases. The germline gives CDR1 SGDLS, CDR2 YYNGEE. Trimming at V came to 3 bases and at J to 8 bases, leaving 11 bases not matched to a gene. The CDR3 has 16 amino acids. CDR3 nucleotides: TGTGCCAGCAGCGCCCCAGGGACAGGGGGCGCGGGAGGCTACACCTTC. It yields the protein CASSAPGTGGAGGYTF.

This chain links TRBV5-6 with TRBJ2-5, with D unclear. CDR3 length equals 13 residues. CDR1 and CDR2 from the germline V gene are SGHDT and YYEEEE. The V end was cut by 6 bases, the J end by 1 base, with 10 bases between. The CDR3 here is CASTDTFQETQYF. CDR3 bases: TGTGCCAGCACCGACACCTTCCAAGAGACCCAGTACTTC.

CDR3 sequence (DNA): TGTGCCAGCAGCTCCAACATGAGGGGGCCTTATGGCTACACCTTC. Its protein is CASSSNMRGPYGYTF. The rearrangement joins TRBV7-9 to TRBJ1-2; TRBD1 matches at 7 bases. The V and J ends lost 4 bases and 5 bases, in that order; junction bases with no gene match: 10. Germline V gives CDR1 SEHNR, CDR2 FQNEAQ (reference sequence). This CDR3 comprises 15 residues.

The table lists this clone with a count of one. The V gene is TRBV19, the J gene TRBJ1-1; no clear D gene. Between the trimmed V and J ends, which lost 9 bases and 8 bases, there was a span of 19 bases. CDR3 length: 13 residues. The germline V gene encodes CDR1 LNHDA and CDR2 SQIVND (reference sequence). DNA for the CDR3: TGTGCCAGCCGCGGCGGGTGGGCTTGGGAAGCTTTCTTT. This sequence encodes CASRGGWAWEAFF.

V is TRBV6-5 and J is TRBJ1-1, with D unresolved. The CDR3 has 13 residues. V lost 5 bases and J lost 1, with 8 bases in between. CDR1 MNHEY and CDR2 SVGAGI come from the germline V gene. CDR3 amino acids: CASSEEGNTEAFF. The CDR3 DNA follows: TGTGCCAGCAGTGAAGAGGGGAACACTGAAGCTTTCTTT.

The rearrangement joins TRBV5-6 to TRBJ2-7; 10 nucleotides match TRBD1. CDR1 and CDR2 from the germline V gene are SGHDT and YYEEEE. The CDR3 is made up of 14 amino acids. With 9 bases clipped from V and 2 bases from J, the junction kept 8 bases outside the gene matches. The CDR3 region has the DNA TGTGCCACCAATCCAGGGACAGGGGCCTACGAGCAGTACTTC. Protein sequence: CATNPGTGAYEQYF.

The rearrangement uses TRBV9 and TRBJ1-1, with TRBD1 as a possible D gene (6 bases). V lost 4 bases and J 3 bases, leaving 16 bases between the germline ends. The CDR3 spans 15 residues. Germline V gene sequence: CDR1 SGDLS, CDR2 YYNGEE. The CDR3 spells CASSSTRGPYTEAFF. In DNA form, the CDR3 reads TGTGCCAGCAGCTCAACCAGGGGCCCTTACACTGAAGCTTTCTTT. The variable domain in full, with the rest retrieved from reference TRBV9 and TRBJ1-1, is DSGVTQTPKHLITATGQRVTLRCSPRSGDLSVYWYQQSLDQGLQFLIQYYNGEERAKGNILERFSAQQFPDLHSELNLSSLELGDSALYFCASSSTRGPYTEAFFGQGTRLTVV.

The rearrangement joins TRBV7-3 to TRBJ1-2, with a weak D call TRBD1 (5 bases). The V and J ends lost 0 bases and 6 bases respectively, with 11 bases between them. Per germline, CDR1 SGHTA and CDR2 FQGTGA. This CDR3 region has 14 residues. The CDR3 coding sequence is TGTGCCAGCAGCTTAACGGCCTCAGGGCATGGCTACACCTTC. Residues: CASSLTASGHGYTF.

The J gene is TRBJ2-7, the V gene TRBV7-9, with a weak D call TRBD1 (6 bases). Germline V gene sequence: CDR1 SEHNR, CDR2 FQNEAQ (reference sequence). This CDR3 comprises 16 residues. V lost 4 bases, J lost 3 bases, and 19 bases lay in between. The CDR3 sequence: CASSSRTANPGYEQYF. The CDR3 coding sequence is TGTGCCAGCAGCTCCCGGACAGCCAACCCCGGCTACGAGCAGTACTTC.

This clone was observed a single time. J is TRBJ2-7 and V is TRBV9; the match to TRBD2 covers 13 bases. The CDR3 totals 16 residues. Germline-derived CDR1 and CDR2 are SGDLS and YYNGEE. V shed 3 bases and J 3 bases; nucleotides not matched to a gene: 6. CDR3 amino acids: CASSATSGGAFYEQYF. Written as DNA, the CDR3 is TGTGCCAGCAGCGCAACTAGCGGGGGGGCCTTCTACGAGCAGTACTTC. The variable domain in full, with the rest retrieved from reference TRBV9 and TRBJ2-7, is DSGVTQTPKHLITATGQRVTLRCSPRSGDLSVYWYQQSLDQGLQFLIQYYNGEERAKGNILERFSAQQFPDLHSELNLSSLELGDSALYFCASSATSGGAFYEQYFGPGTRLTVT.

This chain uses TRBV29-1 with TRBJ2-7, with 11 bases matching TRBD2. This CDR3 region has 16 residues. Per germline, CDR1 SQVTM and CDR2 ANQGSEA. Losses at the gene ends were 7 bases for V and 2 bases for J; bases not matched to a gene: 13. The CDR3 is CSAAPLSGGAPYEQYF. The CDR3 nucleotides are TGCAGCGCCGCACCCCTTAGCGGGGGGGCCCCCTACGAGCAGTACTTC.

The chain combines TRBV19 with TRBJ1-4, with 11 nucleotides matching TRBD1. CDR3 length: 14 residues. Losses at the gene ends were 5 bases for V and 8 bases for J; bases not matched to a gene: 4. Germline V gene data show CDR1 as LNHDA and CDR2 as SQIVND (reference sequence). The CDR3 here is CASSGTGGREKLFF. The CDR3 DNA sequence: TGTGCCAGTAGTGGGACAGGGGGAAGGGAAAAACTGTTTTTT. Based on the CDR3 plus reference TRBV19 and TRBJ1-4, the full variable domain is DGGITQSPKYLFRKEGQNVTLSCEQNLNHDAMYWYRQDPGQGLRLIYYSQIVNDFQKGDIAEGYSVSREKKESFPLTVTSAQKNPTAFYLCASSGTGGREKLFFGSGTQLSVL.

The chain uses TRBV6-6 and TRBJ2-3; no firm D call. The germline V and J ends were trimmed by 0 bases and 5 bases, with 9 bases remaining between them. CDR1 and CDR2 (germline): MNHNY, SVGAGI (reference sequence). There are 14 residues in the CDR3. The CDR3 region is CASSYSASQDTQYF. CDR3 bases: TGTGCCAGCAGTTACTCGGCTTCTCAAGATACGCAGTATTTT.

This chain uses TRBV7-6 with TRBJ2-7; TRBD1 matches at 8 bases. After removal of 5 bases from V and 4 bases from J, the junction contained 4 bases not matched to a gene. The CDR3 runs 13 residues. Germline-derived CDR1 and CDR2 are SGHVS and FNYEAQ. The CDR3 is CASSPQGEYEQYF. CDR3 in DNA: TGTGCCAGCAGCCCACAGGGGGAGTACGAGCAGTACTTC.

In DNA, the CDR3 is TGTGCCTGCCCCGGGACTAGCGGCGGGAATGAGCAGTTCTTC. As protein: CACPGTSGGNEQFF. The chain carries TRBV5-4 and TRBJ2-1, with 11 bases aligning to TRBD2. Germline V gene lookup returns CDR1 SGHNT and CDR2 YYREEE (reference sequence). Unmatched junction bases numbered 10, after V lost 10 bases and J lost 7 bases. This CDR3 is built from 14 residues.

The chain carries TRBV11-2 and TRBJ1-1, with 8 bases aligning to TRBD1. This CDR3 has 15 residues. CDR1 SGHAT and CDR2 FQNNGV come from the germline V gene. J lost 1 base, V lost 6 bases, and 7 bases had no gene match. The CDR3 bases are TGTGCCAGCAGACACGCAGGGGGCGGGAACACTGAAGCTTTCTTT. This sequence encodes CASRHAGGGNTEAFF. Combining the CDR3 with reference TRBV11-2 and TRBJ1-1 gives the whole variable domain EAGVAQSPRYKIIEKRQSVAFWCNPISGHATLYWYQQILGQGPKLLIQFQNNGVVDDSQLPKDRFSAERLKGVDSTLKIQPAKLEDSAVYLCASRHAGGGNTEAFFGQGTRLTVV.

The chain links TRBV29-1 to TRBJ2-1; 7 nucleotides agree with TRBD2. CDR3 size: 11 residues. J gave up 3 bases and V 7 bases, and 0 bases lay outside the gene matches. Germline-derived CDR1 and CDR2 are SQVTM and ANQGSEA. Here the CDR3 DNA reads TGCAGCGGGACTAGCTACAATGAGCAGTTCTTC. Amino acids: CSGTSYNEQFF.

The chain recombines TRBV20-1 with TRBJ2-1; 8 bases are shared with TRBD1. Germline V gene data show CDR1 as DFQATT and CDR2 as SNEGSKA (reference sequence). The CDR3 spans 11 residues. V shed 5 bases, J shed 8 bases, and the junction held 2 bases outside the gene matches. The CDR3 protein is CSADRGDEQFF. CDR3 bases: TGCAGTGCTGACAGGGGCGATGAGCAGTTCTTC.